These 15 T cell receptor beta chains came from one sample sequenced in a study of cytomegalovirus exposure and HLA in healthy donors. The primer mix had 60 Vbeta and 13 Jbeta primers. This table comes from immunoSEQ multiplex PCR, and its TCRdb copy is limited to in-frame clones, with some not included. The sample has about 130,000 clones; roughly 80% are singletons. Source material: PBMCs. These TCRs come from a woman between 40 and 50 years old in good health and CMV-seronegative.

This clone was detected only once. The V call is TRBV28, the J call TRBJ2-1; unclear D gene. Trimming took off 5 bases at V and 0 bases at J, with 8 bases between the two ends. This CDR3 comprises 14 residues. From germline, CDR1 is MDHEN and CDR2 SYDVKM. This chain's CDR3 is CASSHVSSYNEQFF. CDR3 sequence (DNA): TGTGCCAGCAGTCACGTGAGCTCCTACAATGAGCAGTTCTTC.

This clone was counted only a few times. The rearrangement uses TRBV13 and TRBJ2-1; 8 bases fit TRBD2. The length of the CDR3 is 16 residues. Germline loops: CDR1 PRHDT, CDR2 FYEKMQ (reference sequence). J was trimmed by 2 bases and V by 1 base; bases with no gene match: 4. CDR3 nucleotide sequence: TGTGCCAGCAGCTTAGCGGCGGGAGGTCCCTACAATGAGCAGTTCTTC. Translated, it gives CASSLAAGGPYNEQFF.

The J gene is TRBJ2-1, the V gene TRBV7-3; 11 nucleotides align to TRBD2. Looked up from germline, CDR1 is SGHTA and CDR2 is FQGTGA. V lost 0 bases, J lost 3 bases, and 7 bases stayed unmatched. The CDR3 spans 18 residues. The DNA for the CDR3 is TGTGCCAGCAGCTTAACGTACACTAGCGGGAGCCGCTACAATGAGCAGTTCTTC. This codes for CASSLTYTSGSRYNEQFF.

The genes are TRBV7-2 and TRBJ1-3; perhaps TRBD1 as D (6 bases). The germline V gene has CDR1 SGHTA and CDR2 FQGNSA. The V end lost 5 bases, the J end lost 4 bases, and 12 bases lay between the germline ends. The CDR3 loop spans 14 amino acids. This CDR3 is CASSLQGRGNTIYF. The CDR3 coding sequence is TGTGCCAGCAGCCTACAGGGAAGGGGAAACACCATATATTTT.

The V gene is TRBV4-2, the J gene TRBJ2-5, with 10 bases that match TRBD1. CDR3 size: 16 residues. V gave up 5 bases and J gave up 1 base; unmatched junction bases: 7. Germline-derived CDR1 and CDR2 are LGHNA and YNFKEQ. DNA for the CDR3: TGTGCCAGCAGCGACCGGGACAGGGGTATCCAAGAGACCCAGTACTTC. Translating it yields CASSDRDRGIQETQYF.

V and J are TRBV11-1 and TRBJ2-3; possible D gene TRBD1, 5 bases. The V end lost 3 bases, the J end lost 5 bases, and 12 bases lay between the germline ends. The CDR3 length is 14 residues. CDR1 and CDR2 (germline): SGHAT, FQDESV (reference sequence). The CDR3 DNA reads as TGTGCCAGCAGCTTGACCACAGGAGTAGATACGCAGTATTTT. Its translation is CASSLTTGVDTQYF.

The V and J genes are TRBV25-1 and TRBJ1-6, with D maybe TRBD1 (5 bases). Between the trimmed V and J ends, which lost 5 bases and 1 base, there was a span of 12 bases. Per the germline V gene, CDR1 is MGHDK and CDR2 is SYGVNS. The CDR3 is 16 amino acids. The CDR3 nucleotides read TGTGCCAGCAGTCCAGGGTTGGGGTCCTATAATTCACCCCTCCACTTT. It specifies CASSPGLGSYNSPLHF.

This chain joins TRBV2 and TRBJ1-5, with D unclear. The CDR3 runs 12 residues. Germline CDR1 reads SNHLY; CDR2 reads FYNNEI. Trimming stripped 9 bases from V and 0 bases from J, with 6 bases between. CDR3: CASTYSNQPQHF. CDR3 nucleotide sequence: TGTGCCAGTACTTATAGCAATCAGCCCCAGCATTTT. The full variable domain, rest sourced from reference TRBV2 and TRBJ1-5, is EPEVTQTPSHQVTQMGQEVILRCVPISNHLYFYWYRQILGQKVEFLVSFYNNEISEKSEIFDDQFSVERPDGSNFTLKIRSTKLEDSAMYFCASTYSNQPQHFGDGTRLSIL.

The chain joins TRBV2 to TRBJ2-7; the D gene is possibly TRBD2 (5 bases). The ends were cut back, 7 bases at V and 5 bases at J, with 12 bases in the middle. The CDR3 has 12 residues. CDR1 is SNHLY and CDR2 is FYNNEI in the germline V gene. CDR3 sequence: CASTPGFHEQYF. For the CDR3, the DNA is TGTGCCAGCACCCCGGGGTTCCACGAGCAGTACTTC.

V is TRBV19 and J is TRBJ2-1; TRBD2 aligns across 11 bases. The CDR3 spans 15 residues. Per germline, CDR1 LNHDA and CDR2 SQIVND (reference sequence). V was clipped by 5 bases and J by 1 base; unmatched bases: 1. The CDR3 is CASSLAGGSYNEQFF. DNA of the CDR3: TGTGCCAGTAGTTTAGCGGGGGGGTCCTACAATGAGCAGTTCTTC.

The rearrangement links TRBV4-1 to TRBJ1-2; tentatively, D is TRBD1 (5 bases). CDR1 is MGHRA, CDR2 YSYEKL, per germline. V was clipped by 4 bases and J by 7 bases, with 16 bases between them. This CDR3 region has 14 residues. The CDR3 sequence is CASSPPGGGGGYTF. The CDR3 nucleotides are TGCGCCAGCAGCCCCCCGGGCGGGGGAGGTGGCTACACCTTC.

The rearrangement uses TRBV19 and TRBJ1-1; 8 positions agree with TRBD1. Germline assignment: CDR1 LNHDA and CDR2 SQIVND (reference sequence). This CDR3 comprises 13 residues. This CDR3 is CATRDRYNTEAFF. CDR3 DNA: TGTGCGACTAGGGACAGGTATAACACTGAAGCTTTCTTT. The variable domain in full, with the rest retrieved from reference TRBV19 and TRBJ1-1, is DGGITQSPKYLFRKEGQNVTLSCEQNLNHDAMYWYRQDPGQGLRLIYYSQIVNDFQKGDIAEGYSVSREKKESFPLTVTSAQKNPTAFYLCATRDRYNTEAFFGQGTRLTVV.

The chain uses TRBV7-9 and TRBJ2-1; D may be TRBD1 (5 bases). Germline V lookup: CDR1 SEHNR, CDR2 FQNEAQ (reference sequence). This CDR3 is 15 amino acids long. Trimming removed 5 bases from V and 0 bases from J, with 11 bases in between. CDR3 sequence (DNA): TGTGCCAGCAGCGGAAGGGGTCTCTCCTACAATGAGCAGTTCTTC. This sequence encodes CASSGRGLSYNEQFF.

This chain uses TRBV9 with TRBJ2-3; perhaps TRBD2 as D (6 bases). The germline V and J ends were trimmed by 2 bases and 1 base, with 11 bases remaining between them. The CDR3 spans 15 residues. Per the germline V gene, CDR1 is SGDLS and CDR2 is YYNGEE. CDR3 sequence (DNA): TGTGCCAGCAGCGTGGCGGGGTCAGGCACAGATACGCAGTATTTT. It specifies CASSVAGSGTDTQYF.

The CDR3 sequence: CASSHQVDAPNEQFF. CDR3 nucleotide sequence: TGTGCCAGCAGCCACCAGGTAGACGCCCCCAATGAGCAGTTCTTC. This chain connects TRBV11-2 to TRBJ2-1; D ambiguous. Germline CDR1 SGHAT, CDR2 FQNNGV. The V end was cut by 5 bases, the J end by 6 bases, with 17 bases between. The CDR3 is 15 residues long. Looking up the rest from reference TRBV11-2 and TRBJ2-1 gives the full variable domain: EAGVAQSPRYKIIEKRQSVAFWCNPISGHATLYWYQQILGQGPKLLIQFQNNGVVDDSQLPKDRFSAERLKGVDSTLKIQPAKLEDSAVYLCASSHQVDAPNEQFFGPGTRLTVL.